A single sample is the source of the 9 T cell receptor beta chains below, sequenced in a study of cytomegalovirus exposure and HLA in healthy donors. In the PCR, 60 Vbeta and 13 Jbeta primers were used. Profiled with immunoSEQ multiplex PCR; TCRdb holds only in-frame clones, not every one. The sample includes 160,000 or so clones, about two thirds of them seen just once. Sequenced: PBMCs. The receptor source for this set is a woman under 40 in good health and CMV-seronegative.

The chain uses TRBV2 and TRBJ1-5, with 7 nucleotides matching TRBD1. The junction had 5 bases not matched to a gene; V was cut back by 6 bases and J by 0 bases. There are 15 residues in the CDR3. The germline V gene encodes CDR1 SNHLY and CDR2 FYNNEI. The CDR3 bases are TGTGCCAGCAGCCTACAGGGGAATAGCAATCAGCCCCAGCATTTT. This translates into CASSLQGNSNQPQHF.

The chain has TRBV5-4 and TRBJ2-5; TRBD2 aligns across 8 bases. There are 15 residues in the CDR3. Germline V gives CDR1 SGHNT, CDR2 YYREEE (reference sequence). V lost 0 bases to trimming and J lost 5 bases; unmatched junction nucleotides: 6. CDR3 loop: CASSLGSGAWETQYF. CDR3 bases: TGTGCCAGCAGCTTGGGTAGCGGGGCATGGGAGACCCAGTACTTC.

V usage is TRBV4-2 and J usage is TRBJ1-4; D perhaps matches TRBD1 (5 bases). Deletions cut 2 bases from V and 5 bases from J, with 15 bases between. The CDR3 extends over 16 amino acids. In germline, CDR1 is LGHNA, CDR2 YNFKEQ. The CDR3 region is CASSQRTETANEKLFF. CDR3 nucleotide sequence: TGTGCCAGCAGCCAAAGGACCGAGACAGCAAATGAAAAACTGTTTTTT.

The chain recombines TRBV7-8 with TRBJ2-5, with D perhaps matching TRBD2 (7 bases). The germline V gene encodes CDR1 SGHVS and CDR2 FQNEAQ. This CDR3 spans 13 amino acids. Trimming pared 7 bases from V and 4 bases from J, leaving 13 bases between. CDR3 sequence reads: CASKVGGRETQYF. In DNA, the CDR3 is TGTGCCAGCAAGGTCGGGGGGCGAGAGACCCAGTACTTC.

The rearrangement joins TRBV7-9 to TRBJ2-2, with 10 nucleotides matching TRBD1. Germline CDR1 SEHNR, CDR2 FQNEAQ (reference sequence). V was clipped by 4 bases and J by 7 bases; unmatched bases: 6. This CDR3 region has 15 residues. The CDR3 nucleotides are TGTGCCAGCAGCTCGAGACAGGGGGCTGGCGGGGAGCTGTTTTTT. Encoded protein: CASSSRQGAGGELFF.

CDR3 sequence reads: CASSVEGGSYTGELFF. The CDR3 region has the DNA TGTGCCAGCAGTGTTGAGGGAGGATCATACACCGGGGAGCTGTTTTTT. The chain joins TRBV2 to TRBJ2-2, with D possibly being TRBD2 (6 bases). V gave up 4 bases and J gave up 3 bases, with 15 bases separating them. This CDR3 has 16 amino acids. Germline CDR1 SNHLY, CDR2 FYNNEI.

CDR3 DNA: TGTGCCAGCAGGTCCCCTAGCGGGAGCAGGCACCCAACAGATACGCAGTATTTT. It specifies CASRSPSGSRHPTDTQYF. The V gene is TRBV6-7, the J gene TRBJ2-3; 10 nucleotides match TRBD2. TRBV6-7 is labeled an ORF, and its function is uncertain. This CDR3 region has 18 residues. V trimming: 6 bases; J trimming: 3 bases; junction bases outside the gene matches: 15.

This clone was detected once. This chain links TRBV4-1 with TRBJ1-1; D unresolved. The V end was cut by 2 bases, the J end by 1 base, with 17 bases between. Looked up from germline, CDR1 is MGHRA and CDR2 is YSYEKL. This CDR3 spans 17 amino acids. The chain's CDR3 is CASSQLSRVAQNTEAFF. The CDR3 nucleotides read TGCGCCAGCAGCCAACTCAGCCGGGTGGCCCAGAACACTGAAGCTTTCTTT.

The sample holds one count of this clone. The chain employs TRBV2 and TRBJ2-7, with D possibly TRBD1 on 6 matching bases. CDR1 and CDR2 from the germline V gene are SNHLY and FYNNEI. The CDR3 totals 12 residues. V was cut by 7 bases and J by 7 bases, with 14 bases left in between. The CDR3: CASMRTDGEQYF. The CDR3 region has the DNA TGTGCCAGCATGCGGACAGATGGGGAGCAGTACTTC.